The 14 T cell receptor beta chains below were found in one sample sequenced in a study of cytomegalovirus exposure and HLA in healthy donors. Repertoires were generated with immunoSEQ multiplex PCR, while TCRdb's copy carries only in-frame clones and drops some. This sample has some 130,000 clones, with 70% to 90% found just once. Sequencing used PBMCs. All receptors come from a man aged 18-30 years in good health and CMV-seronegative.

The genes are TRBV29-1 and TRBJ2-1, with D perhaps TRBD2 (5 bases). The CDR3 is 14 amino acids. Germline V CDR1 and CDR2: SQVTM, ANQGSEA. The V gene lost 8 bases and the J gene lost 10 bases, with 24 bases spanning the gap. For the CDR3, the DNA is TGCAGCTTGCGGGCGGAGAACTTCCAGGCGGAGCAGTTCTTC. Protein: CSLRAENFQAEQFF.

The chain couples TRBV4-1 to TRBJ2-5; 11 bases match TRBD2. V was pared by 0 bases and J by 5 bases, with 5 bases of the junction left unmatched. Looked up from germline, CDR1 is MGHRA and CDR2 is YSYEKL. The CDR3 runs to 16 residues. The CDR3 sequence: CASSQERLAGRETQYF. The DNA for the CDR3 is TGCGCCAGCAGCCAAGAGAGACTAGCGGGGAGGGAGACCCAGTACTTC.

This clone was seen a single time. V gene TRBV5-6 combines with J gene TRBJ2-7; D is uncertain. Germline CDR1 is SGHDT and CDR2 is YYEEEE. The CDR3 consists of 13 residues. V was cut by 0 bases and J by 1 base, with 5 bases left in between. The CDR3 coding sequence is TGTGCCAGCAGCTTGGGGCAGTCCTACGAGCAGTACTTC. Translated: CASSLGQSYEQYF. Filled out from reference TRBV5-6 and TRBJ2-7, the complete variable domain reads DAGVTQSPTHLIKTRGQQVTLRCSPKSGHDTVSWYQQALGQGPQFIFQYYEEEERQRGNFPDRFSGHQFPNYSSELNVNALLLGDSALYLCASSLGQSYEQYFGPGTRLTVT.

This clone was counted only a few times. The gene calls are TRBV15 and TRBJ2-7, with 13 bases lining up with TRBD2. The J segment lost 2 bases and the V segment lost 4 bases, leaving 2 bases of the junction unmatched. Germline values: CDR1 LNHNV, CDR2 YYDKDF (reference sequence). The CDR3 contains 15 residues. The CDR3 nucleotides are TGTGCCACCAGCAAAGGGACTAGCGGGACCTACGAGCAGTACTTC. Its translation is CATSKGTSGTYEQYF.

The rearrangement uses TRBV7-2 and TRBJ1-2; TRBD1 is a possible D gene (6 bases). CDR3 length: 13 residues. Germline V gene lookup returns CDR1 SGHTA and CDR2 FQGNSA. The V end lost 0 bases, the J end lost 8 bases, and 10 bases lay between the germline ends. CDR3 amino acids: CASSLAGGDGYTF. DNA for the CDR3: TGTGCCAGCAGCTTAGCAGGGGGAGACGGCTACACCTTC.

This clone was observed a single time. The genes are TRBV10-3 and TRBJ2-5; the match to TRBD2 covers 11 bases. The V segment lost 4 bases and the J segment 4 bases; nucleotides outside the gene matches: 11. This CDR3 has 17 amino acids. Germline lookup yields CDR1 ENHRY and CDR2 SYGVKD. The CDR3 here is CAISVWGGLAGGETQYF. In nucleotides, the CDR3 is TGTGCCATCAGTGTCTGGGGGGGGCTAGCGGGAGGAGAGACCCAGTACTTC.

The CDR3 DNA sequence: TGCAGCGTTGCTTTAAGGGACAAGGATGGCGGCTACACCTTC. This translates into CSVALRDKDGGYTF. The rearrangement joins TRBV29-1 to TRBJ1-2; a weak D match, TRBD1 (6 bases). V lost 4 bases to trimming and J lost 8 bases, with 20 bases between them. Germline CDR1 reads SQVTM; CDR2 reads ANQGSEA. This CDR3 has 14 amino acids.

DNA for the CDR3: TGTGCCACCAGCATGCTAGCAGGCACAGATACGCAGTATTTT. It specifies CATSMLAGTDTQYF. The chain combines TRBV15 with TRBJ2-3; a possible D gene is TRBD2 (5 bases). V was pared by 4 bases and J by 1 base, with 9 bases between. CDR1 is LNHNV and CDR2 is YYDKDF in the germline V gene (reference sequence). CDR3 size: 14 residues.

The gene calls are TRBV19 and TRBJ1-3, with TRBD1 matching over 7 bases. CDR1 is LNHDA and CDR2 is SQIVND in the germline V gene (reference sequence). This CDR3 has 13 amino acids. Unmatched junction bases numbered 6, after V lost 10 bases and J lost 3 bases. The CDR3 bases are TGTGCCACTCAGGGGGTACGTGGAAACACCATATATTTT. Its translation: CATQGVRGNTIYF.

The V gene is TRBV2, the J gene TRBJ1-2; weak D call: TRBD1 (6 bases). The germline V and J ends were trimmed by 3 bases and 4 bases, with 18 bases remaining between them. CDR3 length: 16 residues. Germline CDR1 is SNHLY and CDR2 is FYNNEI. CDR3 in DNA: TGTGCCAGCAGTGAGGCCCTTCCCGGACAGACCTATGGCTACACCTTC. Translation gives CASSEALPGQTYGYTF.

The rearrangement uses TRBV11-2 and TRBJ2-7; 7 bases are a match to TRBD2. This CDR3 contains 17 residues. After removal of 7 bases from V and 1 base from J, the junction contained 16 bases not matched to a gene. CDR1 is SGHAT, CDR2 FQNNGV, per germline. DNA for the CDR3: TGTGCCAGCACCCCCGGGACTACTTTTTGGGGGTCCTACGAGCAGTACTTC. Translating it yields CASTPGTTFWGSYEQYF.

The CDR3 region is CASRGTGSEDTQYF. The CDR3 region has the DNA TGTGCCAGCAGGGGGACAGGGTCGGAAGATACGCAGTATTTT. The J gene is TRBJ2-3, the V gene TRBV6-1; 9 bases align to TRBD1. Germline assignment: CDR1 MNHNS and CDR2 SASEGT. There are 14 residues in the CDR3. The ends lost 6 bases at V and 5 bases at J; junction bases unmatched: 6.

The chain is built from TRBV2 and TRBJ1-2; possibly TRBD1 for D (5 bases). This CDR3 is built from 14 residues. V dropped 6 bases and J dropped 4 bases, with 15 bases sitting between them. CDR1 is SNHLY, CDR2 FYNNEI, per germline. CDR3 amino acids: CASSPAQGGYGYTF. The DNA for the CDR3 is TGTGCCAGCAGCCCCGCCCAGGGTGGCTATGGCTACACCTTC.

The V and J genes are TRBV28 and TRBJ1-4; perhaps TRBD1 as D (5 bases). Germline CDR1 MDHEN, CDR2 SYDVKM. V gave up 5 bases and J gave up 0 bases, with 10 bases separating them. This CDR3 comprises 15 residues. Here the CDR3 DNA reads TGTGCCAGCAGTCAATGGACACCAACTAATGAAAAACTGTTTTTT. Protein product: CASSQWTPTNEKLFF.